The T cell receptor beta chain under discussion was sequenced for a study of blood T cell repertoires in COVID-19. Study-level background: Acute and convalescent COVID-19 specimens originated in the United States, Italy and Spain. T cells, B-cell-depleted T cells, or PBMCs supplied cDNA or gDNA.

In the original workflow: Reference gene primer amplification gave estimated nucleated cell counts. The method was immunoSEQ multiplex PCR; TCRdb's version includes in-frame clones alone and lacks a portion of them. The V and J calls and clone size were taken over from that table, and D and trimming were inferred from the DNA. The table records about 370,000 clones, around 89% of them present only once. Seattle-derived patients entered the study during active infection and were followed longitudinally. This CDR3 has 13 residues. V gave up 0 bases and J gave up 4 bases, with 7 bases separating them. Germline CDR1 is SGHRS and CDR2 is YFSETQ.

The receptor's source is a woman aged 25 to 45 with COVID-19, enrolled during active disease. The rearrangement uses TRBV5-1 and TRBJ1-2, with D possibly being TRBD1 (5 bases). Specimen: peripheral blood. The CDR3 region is CASSLDRFYGYTF. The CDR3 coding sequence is TGCGCCAGCAGCTTGGACAGGTTCTATGGCTACACCTTC.